This T cell receptor (beta chain) was recorded in a study of blood T cell repertoires in COVID-19. Across the whole study: COVID-19 samples from acute and convalescent phases originated in the United States, Italy and Spain. In each case, the material was cDNA or gDNA derived from T cells, B-cell-depleted T cells, or PBMCs.

The CDR3 length is 16 residues. Germline CDR1 reads SGHRS; CDR2 reads YFSETQ. Trimming took off 0 bases at V and 2 bases at J, with 9 bases between the two ends. In the authors' workflow: Counts of nucleated cells, estimated from reference gene primer amplification, were obtained. Sequenced by immunoSEQ multiplex PCR; TCRdb stores in-frame clones only, minus some. The V and J calls and clone size were taken over from that table, and D and trimming were inferred from the DNA. The data show around 84,000 clones, with 70% to 90% seen just once and more than 15% held by the top ten. The sample comprised peripheral blood. The TCR originated in an elderly man with active or convalescent COVID-19. The rearrangement joins TRBV5-1 to TRBJ2-6, with TRBD1 as a possible D gene (5 bases). CDR3 region: CASSLVQATGANVLTF. The CDR3 DNA reads as TGCGCCAGCAGCTTGGTACAGGCAACTGGGGCCAACGTCCTGACTTTC.